This T cell receptor beta chain was identified in a study of patients and donors after allogeneic stem cell transplantation. CDR1 LNHNV and CDR2 YYDKDF come from the germline V gene (reference sequence). This CDR3 contains 18 residues. V lost 2 bases and J 1 base, leaving 17 bases between the germline ends. Each CDR3 protein is one row after TCRdb ran MiXCR on the RT-PCR reads. This sample carries some 150,000 distinct CDR3 sequences, roughly 35% of them seen once, and the ten largest clones take roughly 52%. Sequences were obtained from blood, either unsorted or a sorted T cell fraction (not recorded which). V and J are TRBV15 and TRBJ1-4, with D perhaps TRBD1 (5 bases). This TCR derives from a human donor who was either an allogeneic HSCT recipient or a stem cell or donor lymphocyte infusion donor (not recorded which). It is not recorded whose cells these are; they may come from a transplant donor. DNA of the CDR3: TGTGCCACCAGCAGACTGCTCCAGGGAAGAGTAACTAATGAAAAACTGTTTTTT. It yields the protein CATSRLLQGRVTNEKLFF.